A selection of T cell receptor beta chains follows, all from one sample in a study of response to subunit inactivated influenza vaccine. TCRdb independently ran MiXCR on the RT-PCR reads; one entry per CDR3 protein. This sample has 800,000 to 1,000,000 distinct CDR3 sequences; 20% to 25% occur once, and the top ten carry 10% to 13%. The sequencing used PBMCs from blood, collected roughly 5 days after vaccination. These TCRs come from a man aged 50-59 years who received an inactivated influenza vaccine. CDR3s include the opening cysteine and the closing phenylalanine or tryptophan. D genes are given only for firm matches. Clone size appears in some rows only: once, few, many, or a class for an expanded clone.

J gene	CDR3 length	V gene	clone size	D gene	CDR3 DNA	CDR3 protein
TRBJ2-7	15	TRBV7-9	-	-	TGTGCCAGCAGCTCCCCTGGGGGACGCTCCTACGAGCAGTACTTC	CASSSPGGRSYEQYF
TRBJ2-7	16	TRBV4-3	once	-	TGCGCCAGCAGCGAAGGAACCGGGACCGGATTCTACGAGCAGTACTTC	CASSEGTGTGFYEQYF
TRBJ2-7	15	TRBV11-3	few	TRBD1	TGTGCCAGCAGTAAAGCCGGGACAGGGGGCTACGAGCAGTACTTC	CASSKAGTGGYEQYF
TRBJ2-5	18	TRBV7-2	-	-	TGTGCCAGCAGCTTAGCGTATCCTAGAAGGGGGACCCAAGAGACCCAGTACTTC	CASSLAYPRRGTQETQYF
TRBJ1-1	13	TRBV20-1	-	-	TGCAGTGCTAGGTTCTCCATGAACACTGAAGCTTTCTTT	CSARFSMNTEAFF
TRBJ2-5	13	TRBV30	-	TRBD2	TGTGCCTGGAGCGGGGGGGCCTTGGAGACCCAGTACTTC	CAWSGGALETQYF
TRBJ1-2	14	TRBV20-1	few	TRBD1	TGCAGTGCTAGAGATGGCGGGACAGGGGAGGGCTACACCTTC	CSARDGGTGEGYTF
TRBJ2-7	16	TRBV5-1	-	-	TGCGCCAGCAGCCTGGCTCTGGCGGGCCGGCACTACGAGCAGTACTTC	CASSLALAGRHYEQYF
TRBJ2-6	18	TRBV6-1	many	TRBD1	TGTGCCAGCAAACCGGGTCAGGGGGCCACCTCTGGGGCCAACGTCCTGACTTTC	CASKPGQGATSGANVLTF
TRBJ2-4	16	TRBV7-2	-	-	TGTGCCAGCAGCCCTGGGGGGCCGTTAGCCAAAAACATTCAGTACTTC	CASSPGGPLAKNIQYF
TRBJ2-7	14	TRBV5-6	many	TRBD1	TGTGCCAGCAGTCGGGACAGCAACACCTACGAGCAGTACTTC	CASSRDSNTYEQYF
TRBJ2-7	14	TRBV5-8	few	TRBD1	TGTGCCAGCAGCTTGTCGGGACAGTTCTACGAGCAGTACTTC	CASSLSGQFYEQYF
TRBJ2-1	13	TRBV18	few	-	TGTGCCAGCTCACCGGACACTTACAATGAGCAGTTCTTC	CASSPDTYNEQFF
TRBJ2-7	13	TRBV10-3	few	TRBD1	TGTGCCATCAGTGAGGGACAGGCCTACGAGCAGTACTTC	CAISEGQAYEQYF
TRBJ2-2	14	TRBV20-1	many	-	TGCAGTGCTTTAGACACAGCGAACACCGGGGAGCTGTTTTTT	CSALDTANTGELFF
TRBJ2-7	17	TRBV7-9	-	TRBD2	TGTGCCAGCAGCTTAGTTCCTAGCGGGCCTCGCTCCTACGAGCAGTACTTC	CASSLVPSGPRSYEQYF
TRBJ2-3	14	TRBV20-1	-	TRBD1	TGCAGTGCTTTTCGGGACAGGAGCACAGATACGCAGTATTTT	CSAFRDRSTDTQYF
TRBJ1-3	14	TRBV6-4	-	-	TGTGCCAGCAGTGACAAGTTCTCTGGAAACACCATATATTTT	CASSDKFSGNTIYF
TRBJ2-3	16	TRBV28	many	TRBD1	TGTGCCAGCAGTCCCTGGACAGGGGCTAGCACAGATACGCAGTATTTT	CASSPWTGASTDTQYF
TRBJ2-7	15	TRBV12-3/TRBV12-4	-	-	TGTGCCAGCAGCTCTTGGGGGGCACAAGTCTACGAGCAGTACTTC	CASSSWGAQVYEQYF